The 7 T cell receptor beta chains given below trace back to one sample, sequenced in a study of cytotoxic CD8 clonotypes in ibrutinib-treated CLL. Using immunoSEQ multiplex PCR, the repertoire was profiled, and TCRdb retains in-frame clones only, with some absent. The profile shows about 30,000 clones, roughly 57% of them singletons. The sample here was PBMCs, taken before ibrutinib treatment. These receptors originate from a human donor with chronic lymphocytic leukemia.

This clone was found a few times. The chain joins TRBV27 to TRBJ2-3; tentative D call: TRBD2 (5 bases). V was clipped by 3 bases and J by 4 bases, with 11 bases between them. The CDR3 has 14 amino acids. Germline CDR1 reads MNHEY; CDR2 reads SMNVEV (reference sequence). CDR3 in amino acids: CASSFTRFADTQYF. DNA of the CDR3: TGTGCCAGCAGTTTTACTAGATTCGCAGATACGCAGTATTTT.

CDR3 sequence: CASSQAIGGGRNNEQFF. The CDR3 nucleotides read TGTGCCAGCAGCCAAGCCATTGGGGGGGGCAGGAACAATGAGCAGTTCTTC. This chain uses TRBV4-2 with TRBJ2-1, with D perhaps TRBD2 (7 bases). CDR1 is LGHNA and CDR2 is YNFKEQ in the germline V gene. This CDR3 contains 17 residues. V was cut by 1 base and J by 5 bases, with 18 bases left in between.

The count of this clone is one. J is TRBJ2-5 and V is TRBV27; D call uncertain. This CDR3 contains 14 residues. From germline, CDR1 is MNHEY and CDR2 SMNVEV (reference sequence). With 5 bases removed from V and 0 bases from J, the gap between germline ends came to 10 bases. CDR3 nucleotides: TGTGCCAGCAGTAAAAACCCGTACCAAGAGACCCAGTACTTC. Translating it yields CASSKNPYQETQYF.

The chain employs TRBV5-8 and TRBJ1-1; no clear D gene. Germline V CDR1 and CDR2: SGHTS, YDEGEE. The length of the CDR3 is 13 residues. V was clipped by 0 bases and J by 3 bases, with 6 bases between them. The CDR3 DNA is TGTGCCAGCAGCTTGGTCAAAGACACTGAAGCTTTCTTT. Amino acid sequence: CASSLVKDTEAFF.

The chain carries TRBV7-9 and TRBJ2-4; D uncertain. The CDR3 sequence is 13 residues long. Trimming stripped 2 bases from V and 11 bases from J, with 13 bases between. Germline loops: CDR1 SEHNR, CDR2 FQNEAQ (reference sequence). The CDR3, as DNA: TGTGCCAGCAGCTTAAATTTTCCCGACCTTCAGTACTTC. It encodes CASSLNFPDLQYF.

This chain connects TRBV11-1 to TRBJ1-3; D unresolved. Germline values: CDR1 SGHAT, CDR2 FQDESV (reference sequence). This CDR3 comprises 13 residues. The V end was cut by 6 bases, the J end by 4 bases, with 10 bases between. CDR3 sequence (DNA): TGTGCCAGCAGGGGAGGTTCCGGAAACACCATATATTTT. Its translation is CASRGGSGNTIYF.

A word on this clone: One end of the junction does not line up with germline, which may come from a read error. V is TRBV7-3 and J is TRBJ1-1, with D possibly matching TRBD1 (6 bases). The length of the CDR3 is 13 residues. CDR1 is SGHTA, CDR2 FQGTGA, per germline. CDR3 coding DNA: TGTGCCAGCAACTTAACCCCAGGGGCTGAAGCTTTCTTT. This gives the protein CASNLTPGAEAFF.